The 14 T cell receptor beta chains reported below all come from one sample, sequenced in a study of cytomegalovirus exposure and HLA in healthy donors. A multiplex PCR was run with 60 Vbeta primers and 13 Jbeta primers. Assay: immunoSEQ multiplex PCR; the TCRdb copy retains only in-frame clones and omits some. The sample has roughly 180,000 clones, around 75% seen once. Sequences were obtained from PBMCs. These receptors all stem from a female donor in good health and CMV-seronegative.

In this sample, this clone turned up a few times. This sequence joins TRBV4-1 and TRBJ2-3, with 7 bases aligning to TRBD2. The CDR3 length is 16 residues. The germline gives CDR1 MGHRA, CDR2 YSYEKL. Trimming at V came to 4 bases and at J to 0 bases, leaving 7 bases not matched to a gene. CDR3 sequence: CASSPREAGSTDTQYF. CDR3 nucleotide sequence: TGCGCCAGCAGCCCCCGGGAAGCGGGGAGCACAGATACGCAGTATTTT.

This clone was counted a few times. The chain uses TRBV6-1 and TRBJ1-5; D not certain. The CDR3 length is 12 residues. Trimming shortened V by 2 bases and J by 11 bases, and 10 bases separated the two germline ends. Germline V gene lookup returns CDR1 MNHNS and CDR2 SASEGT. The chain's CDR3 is CASSENPVTQHF. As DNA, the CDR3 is TGTGCCAGCAGTGAAAACCCGGTGACCCAGCATTTT.

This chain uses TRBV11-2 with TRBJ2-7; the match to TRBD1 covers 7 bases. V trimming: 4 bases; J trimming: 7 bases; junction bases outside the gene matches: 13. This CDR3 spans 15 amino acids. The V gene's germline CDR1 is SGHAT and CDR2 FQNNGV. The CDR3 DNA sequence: TGTGCCAGCAGCTCCTACAGGGGATCCATGGGGGAGCAGTACTTC. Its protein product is CASSSYRGSMGEQYF.

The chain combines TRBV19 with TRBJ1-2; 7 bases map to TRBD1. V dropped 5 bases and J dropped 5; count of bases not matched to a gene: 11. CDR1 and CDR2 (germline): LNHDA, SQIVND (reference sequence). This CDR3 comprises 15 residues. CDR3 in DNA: TGTGCCAGTAGTCTCCGGACGGCCAGGGGGTATGGCTACACCTTC. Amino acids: CASSLRTARGYGYTF.

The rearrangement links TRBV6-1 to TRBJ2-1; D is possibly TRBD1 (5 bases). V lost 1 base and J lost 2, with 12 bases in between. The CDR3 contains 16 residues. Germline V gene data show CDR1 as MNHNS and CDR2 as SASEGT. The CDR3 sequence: CASSEGTWTTYNEQFF. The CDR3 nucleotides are TGTGCCAGCAGTGAAGGGACATGGACCACCTACAATGAGCAGTTCTTC.

This chain's CDR3 is CAIRETGRSSTNTQYF. CDR3 DNA sequence: TGTGCCATCAGGGAGACAGGGCGATCTTCAACGAATACGCAGTATTTT. The chain is built from TRBV10-3 and TRBJ2-3; 7 bases are shared with TRBD1. The CDR3 has 16 amino acids. Germline values: CDR1 ENHRY, CDR2 SYGVKD. V lost 6 bases to trimming and J lost 7 bases; unmatched junction nucleotides: 16.

The CDR3 here is CASSFGADGSSSYNSPLHF. The CDR3 bases are TGTGCCAGCAGTTTTGGGGCCGACGGGTCGAGCTCCTATAATTCACCCCTCCACTTT. The chain recombines TRBV27 with TRBJ1-6; D is possibly TRBD1 (5 bases). The CDR3 loop spans 19 amino acids. CDR1 and CDR2 from the germline V gene are MNHEY and SMNVEV (reference sequence). The V and J ends lost 3 bases and 0 bases respectively, with 18 bases between them.

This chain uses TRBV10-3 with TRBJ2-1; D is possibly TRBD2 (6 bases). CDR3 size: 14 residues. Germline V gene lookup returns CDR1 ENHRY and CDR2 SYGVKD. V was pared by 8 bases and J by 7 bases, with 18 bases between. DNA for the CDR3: TGTGCCATCGGAAAGGCGGGGACGCGGAATGAGCAGTTCTTC. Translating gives CAIGKAGTRNEQFF.

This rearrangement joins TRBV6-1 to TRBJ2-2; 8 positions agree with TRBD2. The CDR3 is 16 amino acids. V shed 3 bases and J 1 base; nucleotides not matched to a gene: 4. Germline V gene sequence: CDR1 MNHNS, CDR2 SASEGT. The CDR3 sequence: CASSDPGLVNTGELFF. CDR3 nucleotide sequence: TGTGCCAGCAGTGACCCGGGACTAGTGAACACCGGGGAGCTGTTTTTT.

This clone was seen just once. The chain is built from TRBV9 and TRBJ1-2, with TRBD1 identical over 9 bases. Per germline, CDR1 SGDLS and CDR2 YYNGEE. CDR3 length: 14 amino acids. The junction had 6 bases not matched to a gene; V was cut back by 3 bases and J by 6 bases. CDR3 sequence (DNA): TGTGCCAGCAGCGCACAGGGGGCGCAGAATGGCTACACCTTC. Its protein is CASSAQGAQNGYTF.

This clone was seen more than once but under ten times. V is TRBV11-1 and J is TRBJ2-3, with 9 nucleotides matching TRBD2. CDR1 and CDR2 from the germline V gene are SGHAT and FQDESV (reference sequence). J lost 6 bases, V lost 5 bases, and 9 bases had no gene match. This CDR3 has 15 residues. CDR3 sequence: CASSTNSGGMDTQYF. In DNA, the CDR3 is TGTGCCAGCAGCACAAATAGCGGGGGCATGGATACGCAGTATTTT.

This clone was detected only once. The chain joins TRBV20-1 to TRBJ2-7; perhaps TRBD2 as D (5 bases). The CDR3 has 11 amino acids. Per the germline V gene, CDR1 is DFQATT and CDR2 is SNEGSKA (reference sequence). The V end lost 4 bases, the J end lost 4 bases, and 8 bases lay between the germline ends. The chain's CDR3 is CSANRGYEQYF. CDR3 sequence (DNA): TGCAGTGCTAACCGGGGATACGAGCAGTACTTC.

The DNA for the CDR3 is TGCGCCAGCAGCAACTCGGACAGCGTTGGCTACACCTTC. Protein sequence: CASSNSDSVGYTF. This chain uses TRBV5-1 with TRBJ1-2; a possible D gene is TRBD1 (6 bases). The V gene's germline CDR1 is SGHRS and CDR2 YFSETQ. The CDR3 loop spans 13 amino acids. The germline V and J ends were trimmed by 4 bases and 7 bases, with 14 bases remaining between them.

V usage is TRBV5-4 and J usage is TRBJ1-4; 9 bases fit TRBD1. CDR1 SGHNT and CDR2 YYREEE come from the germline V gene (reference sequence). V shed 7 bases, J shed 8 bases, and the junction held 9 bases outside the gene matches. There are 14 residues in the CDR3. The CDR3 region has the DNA TGTGCCAGCGCCTCCGGGACAGGGAAAGAAAAACTGTTTTTT. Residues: CASASGTGKEKLFF. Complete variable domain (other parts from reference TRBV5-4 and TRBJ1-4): ETGVTQSPTHLIKTRGQQVTLRCSSQSGHNTVSWYQQALGQGPQFIFQYYREEENGRGNFPPRFSGLQFPNYSSELNVNALELDDSALYLCASASGTGKEKLFFGSGTQLSVL.